The rows below give T cell receptor beta chains drawn from one sample of a study of human T cells and chemical hapten exposure. TCRdb reprocessed the RACE reads via MiXCR and lists one record per CDR3 protein. The sample includes some 83,000 distinct CDR3 sequences, approximately 12% seen only once; the top ten take about 4.2%. The sequencing used whole blood, collected in connection with sensitization to the hapten diphenylcyclopropenone (DPC). These TCRs come from a woman in her fifties or sixties with alopecia areata. Some clones in this sample may be carry-over from other donors' samples. Both conserved end residues are part of each CDR3. D genes are given only for firm matches. Clone size appears in some rows only: once, few, many, or a class for an expanded clone.

D,V,J,size,DNA,CDR3
NA,TRBV6-1,TRBJ1-2,NA,TGTGCCAGCAGCCGACAGGACTATGGCTACACCTTC,CASSRQDYGYTF
TRBD1,TRBV12-3/TRBV12-4,TRBJ2-3,few,TGTGCCAGCAGTTCCAGGGGGCTCGGCACAGATACGCAGTATTTT,CASSSRGLGTDTQYF
NA,TRBV20-1,TRBJ1-6,many,TGCAGTGCTAGGGGCACGTTATATTCACCCCTCCACTTT,CSARGTLYSPLHF
NA,TRBV27,TRBJ1-3,few,TGTGCCAGCAGTTTAAATCAACAGTCGCACAACACCATATATTTT,CASSLNQQSHNTIYF
NA,TRBV7-7,TRBJ1-1,few,TGTGCCAGCAGCTTAGTGGAGAGCACTGAAGCTTTCTTT,CASSLVESTEAFF
TRBD2,TRBV4-3,TRBJ2-2,many,TGCGCCAGCAGCCAAAATCCGGGACTAGCGGGGGAACTGAACACCGGGGAGCTGTTTTTT,CASSQNPGLAGELNTGELFF
TRBD2,TRBV3-1,TRBJ2-5,many,TGTGCCAGCAGCCAAGAGAGGCGGGAGAAATTCGGGGAGACCCAGTACTTC,CASSQERREKFGETQYF
NA,TRBV7-8,TRBJ2-2,many,TGTGCCAGCAGCTTAGCCAGCATCGCGAACACCGGGGAGCTGTTTTTT,CASSLASIANTGELFF
NA,TRBV29-1,TRBJ2-7,NA,TGCAGCGTTGTAGAGGGTACCTACGAGCAGTACTTC,CSVVEGTYEQYF
NA,TRBV5-1,TRBJ1-2,NA,TGCGCCAGCAGCTCGCTGACAGCTAACTATGGCTACACCTTC,CASSSLTANYGYTF
TRBD1,TRBV6-6,TRBJ2-7,NA,TGTGCCAGCAGTTTCGGGACAGGGGCCCCCTACGAGCAGTACTTC,CASSFGTGAPYEQYF
NA,TRBV2,TRBJ1-1,NA,TGTGCCAGCAGCGTTAGGACTGAAGCTTTCTTT,CASSVRTEAFF
NA,TRBV6-2/TRBV6-3,TRBJ1-5,many,TGTGCCAGCAGTTCGGGGCAGCCGGGCGTAGCCCAGCATTTT,CASSSGQPGVAQHF
NA,TRBV7-3,TRBJ2-3,NA,TGTGCCAGCAGCAGGACTAGCACAGATACGCAGTATTTT,CASSRTSTDTQYF
TRBD1,TRBV12-3/TRBV12-4,TRBJ2-2,many,TGTGCCAGCTCTACAGGGGATGTCGGGGAGCTGTTTTTT,CASSTGDVGELFF